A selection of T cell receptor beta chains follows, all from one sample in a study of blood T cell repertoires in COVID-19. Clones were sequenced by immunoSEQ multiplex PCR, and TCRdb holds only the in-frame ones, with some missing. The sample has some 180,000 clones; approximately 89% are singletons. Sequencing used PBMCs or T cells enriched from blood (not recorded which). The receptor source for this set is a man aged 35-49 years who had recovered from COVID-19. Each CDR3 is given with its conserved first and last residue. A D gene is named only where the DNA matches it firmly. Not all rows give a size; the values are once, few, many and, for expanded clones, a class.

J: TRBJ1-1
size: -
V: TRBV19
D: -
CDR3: CASTPLKSNEAFF
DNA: TGTGCCAGTACCCCACTAAAGTCCAATGAAGCTTTCTTT

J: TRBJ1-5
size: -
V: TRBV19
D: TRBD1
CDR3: CASRPRRGPNQPQHF
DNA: TGTGCCAGTAGACCCCGGAGGGGGCCCAATCAGCCCCAGCATTTT

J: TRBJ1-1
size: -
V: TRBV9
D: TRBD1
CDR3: CASSVGFRGKYKNTEAFF
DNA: TGTGCCAGCAGCGTAGGATTCAGGGGGAAGTATAAGAACACTGAAGCTTTCTTT

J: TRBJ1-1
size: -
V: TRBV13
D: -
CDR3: CASSLHEAFF
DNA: TGTGCCAGCAGCTTACATGAAGCTTTCTTT

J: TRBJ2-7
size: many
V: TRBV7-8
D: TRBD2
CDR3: CASSPTTSGGFYEQYF
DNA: TGTGCCAGCAGCCCTACGACTAGCGGGGGGTTCTACGAGCAGTACTTC

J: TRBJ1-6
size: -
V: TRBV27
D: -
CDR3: CASSSPQVWNSPLHF
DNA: TGTGCCAGCAGTTCACCTCAGGTGTGGAATTCACCCCTCCACTTT

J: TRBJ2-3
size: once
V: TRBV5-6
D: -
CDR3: CASSRQGLGDTQYF
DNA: TGTGCCAGCAGCCGTCAGGGGCTCGGGGATACGCAGTATTTT

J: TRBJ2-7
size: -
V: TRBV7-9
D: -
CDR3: CASSSRVAGAPYEQYF
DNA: TGTGCCAGCAGCTCCCGCGTGGCAGGGGCCCCCTACGAGCAGTACTTC

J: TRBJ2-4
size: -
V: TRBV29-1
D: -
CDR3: CSVPGSGNIQYF
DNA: TGCAGCGTTCCAGGGTCCGGAAACATTCAGTACTTC

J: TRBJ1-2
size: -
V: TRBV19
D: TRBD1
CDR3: CASSMVERQGHYGYTF
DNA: TGTGCCAGTAGTATGGTCGAGAGACAGGGGCACTATGGCTACACCTTC

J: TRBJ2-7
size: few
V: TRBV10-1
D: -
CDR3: CASSDPPTYEQYF
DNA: TGCGCCAGCAGTGACCCCCCTACCTACGAGCAGTACTTC

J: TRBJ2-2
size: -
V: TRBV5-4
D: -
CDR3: CASSSYRDANTGELFF
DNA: TGTGCCAGCAGCTCTTACAGGGATGCGAACACCGGGGAGCTGTTTTTT

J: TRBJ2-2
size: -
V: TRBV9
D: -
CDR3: CASSVVNSGTGELFF
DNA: TGTGCCAGCAGCGTAGTTAATAGCGGCACCGGGGAGCTGTTTTTT

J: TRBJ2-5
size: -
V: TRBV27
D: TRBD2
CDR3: CASSRLAGGDQETQYF
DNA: TGTGCCAGCAGTCGACTAGCGGGAGGCGATCAAGAGACCCAGTACTTC

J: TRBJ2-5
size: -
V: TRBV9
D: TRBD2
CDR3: CASSVVGGGQETQYF
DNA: TGTGCCAGCAGCGTAGTGGGCGGGGGGCAAGAGACCCAGTACTTC

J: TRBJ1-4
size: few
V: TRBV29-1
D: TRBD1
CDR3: CSATGVANEKLFF
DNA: TGCAGCGCCACAGGGGTGGCTAATGAAAAACTGTTTTTT

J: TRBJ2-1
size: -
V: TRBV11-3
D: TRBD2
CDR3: CASSEHWTSGESYNEQFF
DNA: TGTGCCAGCAGCGAACATTGGACTAGCGGGGAATCCTACAATGAGCAGTTCTTC

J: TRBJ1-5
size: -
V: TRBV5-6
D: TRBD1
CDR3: CASSLRRQGGNQPQHF
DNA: TGTGCCAGCAGCCTACGTCGGCAGGGGGGCAATCAGCCCCAGCATTTT

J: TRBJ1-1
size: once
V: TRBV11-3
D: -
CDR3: CAGSSSPRVRIRNTEAFF
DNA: TGTGCCGGCAGCTCCTCCCCGAGGGTTCGGATACGGAACACTGAAGCTTTCTTT

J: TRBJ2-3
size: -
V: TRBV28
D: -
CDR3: CASSLRAGYPTDTQYF
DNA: TGTGCCAGCAGTTTAAGGGCGGGATACCCCACAGATACGCAGTATTTT

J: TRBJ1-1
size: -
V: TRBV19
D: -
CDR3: CASSINKNTEAFF
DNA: TGTGCCAGTAGTATAAACAAGAACACTGAAGCTTTCTTT

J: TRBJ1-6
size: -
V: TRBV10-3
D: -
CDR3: CAISKKGGGNSPLHF
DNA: TGTGCCATCAGCAAGAAGGGAGGAGGGAATTCACCCCTCCACTTT

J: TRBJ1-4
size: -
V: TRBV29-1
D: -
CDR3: CSVVTLRGSGEKLFF
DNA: TGCAGCGTTGTTACCCTGCGGGGCAGTGGGGAAAAACTGTTTTTT

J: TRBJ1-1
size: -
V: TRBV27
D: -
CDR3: CASRQGFVVAEAFF
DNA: TGTGCCAGCAGGCAGGGCTTTGTCGTCGCTGAAGCTTTCTTT

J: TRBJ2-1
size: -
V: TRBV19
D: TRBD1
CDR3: CASSMFGGGTGGHEQFF
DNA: TGTGCCAGTAGTATGTTTGGCGGGGGGACAGGGGGCCATGAGCAGTTCTTC

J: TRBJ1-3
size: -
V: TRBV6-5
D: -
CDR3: CASFQGSSSGNTIYF
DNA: TGTGCCAGCTTTCAGGGATCAAGCTCTGGAAACACCATATATTTT

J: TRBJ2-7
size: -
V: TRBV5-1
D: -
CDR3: CASSGGAYEQYF
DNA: TGCGCCAGCAGCGGAGGGGCCTACGAGCAGTACTTC

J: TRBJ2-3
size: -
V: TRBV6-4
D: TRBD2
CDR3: CASSDASGGGPDTQYF
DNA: TGTGCCAGCAGTGACGCGAGCGGGGGGGGACCAGATACGCAGTATTTT

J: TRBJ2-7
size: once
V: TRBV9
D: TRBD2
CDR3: CASSASSGSSYEQYF
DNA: TGTGCCAGCAGCGCAAGTAGCGGGAGCAGCTACGAGCAGTACTTC

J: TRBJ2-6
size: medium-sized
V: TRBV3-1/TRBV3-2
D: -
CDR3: CASRGHGGANVLTF
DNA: TGTGCCAGCAGGGGACATGGGGGTGCCAACGTCCTGACTTTC

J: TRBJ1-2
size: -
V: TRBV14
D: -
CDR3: CASSPDLDYGYTF
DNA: TGTGCCAGCAGCCCGGACTTGGACTATGGCTACACCTTC

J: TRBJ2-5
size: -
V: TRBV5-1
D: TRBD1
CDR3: CASSLGTGVAETQYF
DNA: TGCGCCAGCAGCTTGGGGACAGGGGTTGCGGAGACCCAGTACTTC

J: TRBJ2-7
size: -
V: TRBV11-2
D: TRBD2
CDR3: CASSRGGLAGLEQYF
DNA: TGTGCCAGCAGCCGCGGGGGACTAGCGGGCTTGGAGCAGTACTTC

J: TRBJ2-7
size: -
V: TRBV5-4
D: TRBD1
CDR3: CASSPDRATSYEQYF
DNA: TGTGCCAGCAGCCCCGACAGGGCTACGTCCTACGAGCAGTACTTC

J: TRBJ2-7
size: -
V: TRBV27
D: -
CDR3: CASSFGRSGEQYF
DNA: TGTGCCAGCAGTTTTGGGCGCTCTGGCGAGCAGTACTTC

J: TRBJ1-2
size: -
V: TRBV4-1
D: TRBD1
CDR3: CASSQEGGPGQGFFSYGYTF
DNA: TGCGCCAGCAGCCAAGAAGGAGGCCCGGGACAGGGCTTTTTTAGTTATGGCTACACCTTC

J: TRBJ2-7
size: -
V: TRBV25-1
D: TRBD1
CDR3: CASSDPGQGNEQYF
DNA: TGTGCCAGCAGTGACCCGGGACAGGGTAACGAGCAGTACTTC

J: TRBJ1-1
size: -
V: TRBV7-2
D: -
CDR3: CASSLDAGGINRGTEAFF
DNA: TGTGCCAGCAGCTTAGACGCTGGGGGCATCAATAGGGGCACTGAAGCTTTCTTT

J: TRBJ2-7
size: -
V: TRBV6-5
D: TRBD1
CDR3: CATETGTGVDEQYF
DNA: TGTGCCACCGAGACCGGGACAGGGGTCGACGAGCAGTACTTC

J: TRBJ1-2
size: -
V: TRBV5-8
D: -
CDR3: CASSLDSLYGYTF
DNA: TGTGCCAGCAGCTTGGACAGCCTCTATGGCTACACCTTC

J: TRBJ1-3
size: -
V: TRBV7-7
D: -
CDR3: CASSASQGNTIYF
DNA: TGTGCTAGCAGCGCATCCCAGGGAAACACCATATATTTT

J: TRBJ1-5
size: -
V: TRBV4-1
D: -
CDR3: CASSQVGGRGRAQPQHF
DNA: TGCGCCAGCAGCCAAGTCGGCGGCAGGGGTAGGGCTCAGCCCCAGCATTTT

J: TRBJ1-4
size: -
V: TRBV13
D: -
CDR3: CASRDRGSGGEKLFF
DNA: TGTGCCAGCAGGGACCGGGGGAGCGGGGGTGAAAAACTGTTTTTT

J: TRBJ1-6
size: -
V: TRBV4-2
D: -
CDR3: CASSQDWQGNSPLHF
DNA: TGTGCCAGCAGCCAAGATTGGCAGGGGAATTCACCCCTCCACTTT

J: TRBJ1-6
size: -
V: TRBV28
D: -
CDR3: CASTKSSGVRNSPLHF
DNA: TGTGCCAGCACCAAAAGCTCGGGGGTTCGTAATTCACCCCTCCACTTT

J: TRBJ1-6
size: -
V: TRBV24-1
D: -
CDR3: CATSDWLVDKSNSPLHF
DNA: TGTGCCACCAGTGATTGGCTTGTGGACAAGTCCAATTCACCCCTCCACTTT

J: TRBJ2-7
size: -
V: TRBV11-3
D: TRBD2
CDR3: CASSTRGVKKEQYF
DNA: TGTGCCAGCAGCACGCGGGGGGTGAAGAAGGAGCAGTACTTC

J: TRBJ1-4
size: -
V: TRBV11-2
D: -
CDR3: CASSITGTTNEKLFF
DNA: TGTGCCAGCAGCATAACAGGGACAACTAATGAAAAACTGTTTTTT

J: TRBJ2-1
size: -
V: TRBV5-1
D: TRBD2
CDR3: CASKPPRVAGAYNEQFF
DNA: TGCGCCAGCAAACCACCCCGTGTAGCGGGGGCCTACAATGAGCAGTTCTTC

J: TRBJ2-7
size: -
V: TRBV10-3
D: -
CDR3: CAIGPGGFNEQYF
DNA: TGTGCCATCGGTCCCGGAGGGTTCAACGAGCAGTACTTC

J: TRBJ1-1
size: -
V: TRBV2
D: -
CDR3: CASSEALVASFEAFF
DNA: TGTGCCAGCAGTGAAGCGCTTGTGGCCTCGTTTGAAGCTTTCTTT

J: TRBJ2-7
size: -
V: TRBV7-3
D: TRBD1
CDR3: CASSLGQGAYEQYF
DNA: TGTGCCAGCAGCTTGGGACAGGGGGCCTACGAGCAGTACTTC

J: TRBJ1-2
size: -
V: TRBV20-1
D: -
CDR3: CSASVYMGRYTF
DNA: TGCAGTGCTAGTGTATACATGGGGCGGTATACCTTC

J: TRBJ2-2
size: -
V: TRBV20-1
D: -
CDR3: CSASWSGELFF
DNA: TGCAGTGCTAGTTGGAGCGGGGAGCTGTTTTTT

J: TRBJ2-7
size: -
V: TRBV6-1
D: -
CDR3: CASSEEYYTQYYEQYF
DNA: TGTGCCAGCAGTGAAGAATACTACACACAATACTACGAGCAGTACTTC